This T cell receptor (beta chain) was observed in a study of cytomegalovirus exposure and HLA in healthy donors. As concerns this clone: Its antigen is unknown.

Repertoires were generated with immunoSEQ multiplex PCR, while TCRdb's copy carries only in-frame clones and drops some. The sample contains about 160,000 clones, 70% to 90% of which appear only once. Trimming took 5 bases from V and 9 from J; bases not matched to a gene: 17. Germline CDR1 reads GTSNPN; CDR2 reads SVGIG (reference sequence). The CDR3 extends over 16 amino acids. Points from the study as a whole: Within the approximately 130 validation repertoires, first-cohort TCR clusters tended to co-occur, according to a later analysis.

The sequence came from a man aged 25 to 40 in good health and CMV-seropositive. What was sequenced was PBMCs. The chain uses TRBV30 and TRBJ2-5, with 11 bases that match TRBD2. CDR3 region: CAWGLLGTSGQGAQYF. CDR3 DNA sequence: TGTGCCTGGGGCTTATTAGGGACTAGCGGCCAAGGGGCCCAGTACTTC.